This TCR beta chain was sequenced for a study of OX40 agonist ivuxolimab in advanced cancers. The overall study: Administration of intravenous ivuxolimab to patients occurred every 2 weeks at 0.01 to 10 mg/kg. Treatment received earlier with anti-PD-1, anti-PD-L1 or anti-CTLA-4 agents was allowed, and 40% had some. The study, taken as a whole, reports: More expanded clones were seen, on average, in CD8+ T cells than in CD4+. In the expanded peripheral T cells, antigen specificity was never determined.

V gave up 4 bases and J gave up 2 bases; unmatched junction bases: 8. CDR1 and CDR2 from the germline V gene are SGDLS and YYNGEE. The length of the CDR3 is 15 residues. A word on this clone: What it binds is not known.

The table came from immunoSEQ multiplex PCR; TCRdb's copy has only in-frame clones and leaves some out. The data show about 35,000 clones, 92% seen once. The sequenced sample was CD4+ or CD8+ T cells sorted from blood, obtained in a trial of the OX40 agonist ivuxolimab. The rearrangement links TRBV9 to TRBJ2-7; 8 bases line up with TRBD1. The receptor was derived from an adult with an advanced solid tumor such as melanoma, head and neck, liver or kidney cancer. CDR3 in amino acids: CASSPPGQEPYEQYF. CDR3 sequence (DNA): TGTGCCAGCAGCCCTCCGGGACAGGAGCCCTACGAGCAGTACTTC.